The present TCR beta chain was sequenced within a study of cytomegalovirus exposure and HLA in healthy donors. Findings and caveats of the study: In vitro testing confirmed a few CMV-associated chains as specific for CMV antigens. V- and J-gene trimming of TCR beta was linked (in a later analysis) to a missense DCLRE1C variant. Despite most TCR sequences being rare, some public TCRs occurred in many donors. About 87% or about 30% of the time was how often most TCR beta V segments were productive, according to an earlier analysis.

On this clone itself: The antigen is undetermined.

PCR used 60 Vbeta primers and 13 Jbeta primers. Produced via immunoSEQ multiplex PCR; TCRdb's table is partial and in-frame only. The data hold 100,000 or so clones, with around 84% observed a single time. This receptor was taken from a man between 18 and 29 years old in good health and CMV-seronegative. Sequencing input: PBMCs.

CDR3 region: CASSQALGRKYSNQPQHF. The CDR3 nucleotides read TGCGCCAGCAGCCAAGCCCTAGGGAGAAAATATAGCAATCAGCCCCAGCATTTT. The chain recombines TRBV4-1 with TRBJ1-5, with D hard to call. The CDR3 covers 18 residues. Germline CDR1 reads MGHRA; CDR2 reads YSYEKL. Trimming pared 1 base from V and 0 bases from J, leaving 16 bases between.